The next 19 T cell receptor beta chains were all read from a single sample in a study of T cells in narcolepsy. Generated by immunoSEQ multiplex PCR, the TCRdb table keeps only in-frame clones and is missing some. The table lists tens of thousands of clones, approximately 85% of them singletons. The sequenced sample consisted of memory (CD45RA-) CD4+ T cells from blood. These receptors were obtained from a human donor in good health.

This clone was picked up a small number of times. The chain combines TRBV2 with TRBJ2-1, with 9 nucleotides matching TRBD1. CDR1 SNHLY and CDR2 FYNNEI come from the germline V gene. CDR3 length: 14 amino acids. The V and J ends lost 8 bases and 8 bases, in that order; junction bases with no gene match: 10. The CDR3 sequence is CASRRTGVLDEQFF. DNA for the CDR3: TGTGCCAGCCGCAGGACAGGGGTTTTGGATGAGCAGTTCTTC.

The chain uses TRBV5-1 and TRBJ2-5, with D hard to call. The end of the DNA fits TRBJ2-7 better, so the J call may be wrong. The CDR3 is made up of 13 amino acids. The germline V gene encodes CDR1 SGHRS and CDR2 YFSETQ. The CDR3 is CASSLAGVSEQYF. In DNA, the CDR3 is TGCGCCAGCAGCTTGGCGGGCGTTTCCGAGCAGTACTTC.

The chain couples TRBV5-1 to TRBJ1-5; D may be TRBD1 (5 bases). The CDR3 totals 15 residues. In germline, CDR1 is SGHRS, CDR2 YFSETQ. Trimming pared 0 bases from V and 6 bases from J, leaving 13 bases between. This CDR3 reads CASSLAGLTTQPQHF. The DNA of the CDR3 is TGCGCCAGCAGCTTGGCGGGACTCACCACTCAGCCCCAGCATTTT.

This clone was recorded only once. The CDR3 sequence: CASSPKRRITDTQYF. The CDR3, as DNA: TGTGCCAGCAGCCCCAAGCGCCGGATCACAGATACGCAGTATTTT. The chain carries TRBV7-9 and TRBJ2-3; D ambiguous. Germline V lookup: CDR1 SEHNR, CDR2 FQNEAQ (reference sequence). The CDR3 covers 15 residues. V dropped 5 bases and J dropped 2 bases, with 14 bases sitting between them.

This chain connects TRBV5-1 to TRBJ2-1; 7 bases are a match to TRBD2. The V gene's germline CDR1 is SGHRS and CDR2 YFSETQ. The CDR3 length is 15 residues. V dropped 1 base and J dropped 8; count of bases not matched to a gene: 9. The CDR3 reads CASSLPRGRGDEQFF. Here the CDR3 DNA reads TGCGCCAGCAGCTTGCCGCGGGGCCGGGGGGATGAGCAGTTCTTC. The whole variable domain, remainder taken from reference TRBV5-1 and TRBJ2-1, is KAGVTQTPRYLIKTRGQQVTLSCSPISGHRSVSWYQQTPGQGLQFLFEYFSETQRNKGNFPGRFSGRQFSNSRSEMNVSTLELGDSALYLCASSLPRGRGDEQFFGPGTRLTVL.

The rearrangement joins TRBV30 to TRBJ1-1; D unclear. Deletions cut 5 bases from V and 4 bases from J, with 8 bases between. Germline V CDR1 and CDR2: GTSNPN, SVGIG (reference sequence). The CDR3 runs to 11 residues. The CDR3 loop reads CAWGMGTEAFF. CDR3 coding DNA: TGTGCCTGGGGGATGGGCACTGAAGCTTTCTTT.

A single count supports this clone. V gene TRBV6-1 combines with J gene TRBJ1-2; 7 positions match TRBD1. Germline V gene data show CDR1 as MNHNS and CDR2 as SASEGT. The CDR3 covers 14 residues. Unmatched junction bases numbered 9, after V lost 5 bases and J lost 6 bases. Here the CDR3 DNA reads TGTGCCAGCAGTCAACGACAGGGCCAGGATGGCTACACCTTC. This gives the protein CASSQRQGQDGYTF.

The genes are TRBV9 and TRBJ1-5, with a possible D match to TRBD1 (6 bases). CDR3 length: 16 residues. CDR1 and CDR2 (germline): SGDLS, YYNGEE. The germline V and J ends were trimmed by 2 bases and 7 bases, with 19 bases remaining between them. The CDR3 coding sequence is TGTGCCAGCAGCGTTTCAAAGAACAGGGTCCACCAGCCCCAGCATTTT. Its protein is CASSVSKNRVHQPQHF.

The CDR3 region is CASSSGTDNEQFF. In nucleotides, the CDR3 is TGTGCCAGCAGCTCCGGGACAGACAATGAGCAGTTCTTC. This chain joins TRBV11-3 and TRBJ2-1; 7 bases line up with TRBD1. The trim removed 4 bases at V and 5 bases at J, leaving 2 bases unmatched. Per germline, CDR1 SGHNT and CDR2 YENEEA. The CDR3 has 13 amino acids.

The chain employs TRBV6-1 and TRBJ1-1, with TRBD1 matching 10 bases. The CDR3 runs to 13 residues. Germline V gene sequence: CDR1 MNHNS, CDR2 SASEGT. Unmatched junction bases numbered 11, after V lost 9 bases and J lost 10 bases. CDR3 bases: TGTGCCAGTCTCCCCGACAGGGGGCGCTTAGCTTTCTTT. Amino acids: CASLPDRGRLAFF.

The gene calls are TRBV6-6 and TRBJ2-7; TRBD1 aligns across 7 bases. There are 15 residues in the CDR3. The ends lost 6 bases at V and 0 bases at J; junction bases unmatched: 8. CDR1 and CDR2 from the germline V gene are MNHNY and SVGAGI (reference sequence). The CDR3, as DNA: TGTGCCAGCAGAATCTGGGACAGCTACTCCTACGAGCAGTACTTC. Residues: CASRIWDSYSYEQYF.

This clone is a singleton in its sample. The chain combines TRBV4-3 with TRBJ1-2; maybe TRBD1 (5 bases). The CDR3 runs to 16 residues. Germline lookup yields CDR1 LGHNA and CDR2 YSLEER. The germline V and J ends were trimmed by 0 bases and 8 bases, with 19 bases remaining between them. In DNA form, the CDR3 reads TGCGCCAGCAGCCAAGAAGGGACCCTAACAAACGGGGGCTACACCTTC. Its protein product is CASSQEGTLTNGGYTF.

The CDR3 sequence: CASSLGQGGNTIYF. The DNA of the CDR3 is TGTGCCAGCAGCTTGGGGCAGGGTGGAAACACCATATATTTT. The chain employs TRBV5-8 and TRBJ1-3; D perhaps matches TRBD1 (5 bases). In germline, CDR1 is SGHTS, CDR2 YDEGEE. This CDR3 has 14 residues. The V end was cut by 0 bases, the J end by 3 bases, with 7 bases between.

The chain is built from TRBV7-8 and TRBJ1-2; D might be TRBD1 (5 bases). The CDR3 contains 14 residues. Trimming took 5 bases from V and 2 from J, leaving 12 bases between them. CDR1 is SGHVS, CDR2 FQNEAQ, per germline. The CDR3 DNA follows: TGTGCCAGCAGCGCGACGACAGTGAACTATGGCTACACCTTC. This gives the protein CASSATTVNYGYTF. The whole variable domain, remainder taken from reference TRBV7-8 and TRBJ1-2, is GAGVSQSPRYKVAKRGQDVALRCDPISGHVSLFWYQQALGQGPEFLTYFQNEAQLDKSGLPSDRFFAERPEGSVSTLKIQRTQQEDSAVYLCASSATTVNYGYTFGSGTRLTVV.

The chain combines TRBV11-3 with TRBJ2-1, with 9 bases identical to TRBD1. The CDR3 runs 15 residues. CDR1 and CDR2 from the germline V gene are SGHNT and YENEEA. With 5 bases clipped from V and 6 bases from J, the junction kept 8 bases outside the gene matches. Here the CDR3 DNA reads TGTGCCAGCAGCCCGAGGACAGGGGCGGGCAATGAGCAGTTCTTC. It codes for CASSPRTGAGNEQFF.

This chain connects TRBV6-5 to TRBJ1-6; 7 positions agree with TRBD1. Germline CDR1 reads MNHEY; CDR2 reads SVGAGI. This CDR3 region has 14 residues. V lost 6 bases and J lost 3; bases outside the gene matches: 2. The CDR3 DNA reads TGTGCCAGCAGGAGGGACAGCTATAATTCACCCCTCCACTTT. As protein: CASRRDSYNSPLHF.

The chain recombines TRBV7-8 with TRBJ2-1; 12 bases are a match to TRBD1. There are 16 residues in the CDR3. Per germline, CDR1 SGHVS and CDR2 FQNEAQ. Germline trimming cut 3 bases from V and 7 bases from J; bases unmatched to any gene: 7. CDR3 residues: CASSLRGQGAFNEQFF. The CDR3 DNA reads TGTGCCAGCAGCTTGAGGGGACAGGGGGCGTTTAATGAGCAGTTCTTC.

This chain uses TRBV7-6 with TRBJ2-3; 7 bases fit TRBD1. The germline V gene encodes CDR1 SGHVS and CDR2 FNYEAQ. This CDR3 has 15 residues. The ends lost 6 bases at V and 1 base at J; junction bases unmatched: 7. The CDR3 DNA is TGTGCCAGCAGTAGACAGGGAGAACGCACAGATACGCAGTATTTT. This gives the protein CASSRQGERTDTQYF.

The chain carries TRBV6-1 and TRBJ2-7, with D tentatively TRBD1 (6 bases). This CDR3 region has 12 residues. In germline, CDR1 is MNHNS, CDR2 SASEGT. Trimming removed 8 bases from V and 3 bases from J, with 11 bases in between. CDR3 residues: CASLTGNYEQYF. The DNA for the CDR3 is TGTGCCAGCCTAACAGGGAACTACGAGCAGTACTTC.